The next 23 T cell receptor beta chains were all read from a single sample in a study of T cells in Graves' hyperthyroidism and ophthalmopathy. Amplified TCR beta CDR3 regions came from RNA transcripts. HTBI primers were employed in a first-round RT-PCR of the TCR CDR3. From the multiplex PCR reads, TCRdb called clonotypes with MiXCR, one entry per CDR3 protein. The sample includes roughly 720,000 distinct CDR3 sequences, roughly 17% seen only once; the top ten take roughly a sixth. The source material was blood. Receptor source: a man in his fifties or sixties with Graves' hyperthyroidism.

The chain employs TRBV7-9 and TRBJ1-5; tentatively, D is TRBD1 (5 bases). Germline CDR1 is SEHNR and CDR2 is FQNEAQ (reference sequence). Trimming left V 4 bases short and J 5 bases short, with 9 bases between. The CDR3 length is 13 residues. CDR3 loop: CASSSDTHQPQHF. The CDR3, as DNA: TGTGCCAGCAGCTCGGACACTCATCAGCCCCAGCATTTT.

This clonotype was observed many times. The genes are TRBV11-3 and TRBJ2-5; TRBD2 matches 13 bases. Losses at the gene ends were 5 bases for V and 5 bases for J; bases not matched to a gene: 14. Germline V gene data show CDR1 as SGHNT and CDR2 as YENEEA. The CDR3 length is 18 residues. CDR3 nucleotides: TGTGCCAGCAGCAGACGTTATACTAGCGGGAGGGCCCTTGAGACCCAGTACTTC. Residues: CASSRRYTSGRALETQYF.

This chain uses TRBV20-1 with TRBJ2-3, with 16 bases that match TRBD2. The CDR3 loop spans 17 amino acids. Germline trimming cut 6 bases from V and 6 bases from J; bases unmatched to any gene: 12. In germline, CDR1 is DFQATT, CDR2 SNEGSKA (reference sequence). CDR3 nucleotides: TGCAGTGCGTCCGGGACTAGCGGGAGGGCCTTCCCGGATACGCAGTATTTT. This gives the protein CSASGTSGRAFPDTQYF.

This clonotype was detected only a few times. The V call is TRBV7-8, the J call TRBJ1-2; 10 bases are a match to TRBD1. The CDR3 has 16 amino acids. The germline gives CDR1 SGHVS, CDR2 FQNEAQ. V lost 3 bases and J lost 0; bases outside the gene matches: 4. The CDR3 protein is CASSFDRGRANYGYTF. The CDR3 DNA reads as TGTGCCAGCAGCTTCGACAGGGGGCGAGCTAACTATGGCTACACCTTC.

The table lists this clonotype with many counts. V gene TRBV30 combines with J gene TRBJ2-1; D unclear. Germline V lookup: CDR1 GTSNPN, CDR2 SVGIG (reference sequence). This CDR3 has 15 amino acids. The V gene lost 0 bases and the J gene lost 0 bases, with 9 bases spanning the gap. The CDR3 reads CAWSVSGRSYNEQFF. CDR3 sequence (DNA): TGTGCCTGGAGTGTATCAGGCCGCTCCTACAATGAGCAGTTCTTC.

This clonotype was seen many times. V and J are TRBV15 and TRBJ2-1; TRBD2 matches 11 bases. The V gene's germline CDR1 is LNHNV and CDR2 YYDKDF (reference sequence). CDR3 size: 16 residues. Unmatched junction bases numbered 7, after V lost 2 bases and J lost 7 bases. CDR3 in DNA: TGTGCCACCAGCAGACCCCTAGCGGGAGGCCAGAATGAGCAGTTCTTC. Encoded protein: CATSRPLAGGQNEQFF.

This clonotype has more than one count but fewer than ten. The chain has TRBV30 and TRBJ1-6; D possibly corresponds to TRBD1 (5 bases). Germline CDR1 reads GTSNPN; CDR2 reads SVGIG (reference sequence). The CDR3 is made up of 13 amino acids. With 0 bases removed from V and 7 bases from J, the gap between germline ends came to 7 bases. The CDR3, as DNA: TGTGCCTGGAGTGTACAGGAGAATTCACCCCTCCACTTT. It encodes CAWSVQENSPLHF.

This clonotype was counted ten times or more. The chain employs TRBV30 and TRBJ2-7; 9 bases are shared with TRBD2. CDR1 is GTSNPN and CDR2 is SVGIG in the germline V gene (reference sequence). V lost 5 bases and J lost 3; bases outside the gene matches: 2. The CDR3 is 12 residues long. CDR3 residues: CAWASGVYEQYF. CDR3 sequence (DNA): TGTGCCTGGGCTAGCGGGGTCTACGAGCAGTACTTC.

The rearrangement uses TRBV5-1 and TRBJ1-2; D is uncertain. The CDR3 contains 14 residues. Per germline, CDR1 SGHRS and CDR2 YFSETQ. Trimming took 3 bases from V and 4 from J, leaving 13 bases between them. The CDR3 here is CASSSLGRSYGYTF. In nucleotides, the CDR3 is TGCGCCAGCAGCTCGCTCGGGAGGAGCTATGGCTACACCTTC. Using reference TRBV5-1 and TRBJ1-2 for the parts outside the CDR3, the full variable domain is KAGVTQTPRYLIKTRGQQVTLSCSPISGHRSVSWYQQTPGQGLQFLFEYFSETQRNKGNFPGRFSGRQFSNSRSEMNVSTLELGDSALYLCASSSLGRSYGYTFGSGTRLTVV.

This clonotype was detected many times. The chain employs TRBV20-1 and TRBJ2-1; TRBD2 aligns across 14 bases. Germline trimming cut 5 bases from V and 9 bases from J; bases unmatched to any gene: 6. The CDR3 loop spans 14 amino acids. Germline V gene lookup returns CDR1 DFQATT and CDR2 SNEGSKA (reference sequence). The CDR3 is CSAPGLAGGTEQFF. CDR3 DNA sequence: TGCAGTGCTCCCGGACTAGCGGGAGGAACTGAGCAGTTCTTC.

The chain employs TRBV2 and TRBJ2-3; D is unresolved. The CDR3 has 15 amino acids. V lost 6 bases and J 4 bases, leaving 17 bases between the germline ends. Germline-derived CDR1 and CDR2 are SNHLY and FYNNEI. CDR3 nucleotide sequence: TGTGCCAGCAGACCAGGTCTAATGGGCCCAGATACGCAGTATTTT. This encodes CASRPGLMGPDTQYF.

The CDR3 is CASTPVAELHTEAFF. CDR3 bases: TGTGCCAGCACGCCGGTTGCGGAATTACATACTGAAGCTTTCTTT. V is TRBV28 and J is TRBJ1-1, with unresolved D. This CDR3 has 15 amino acids. The V end lost 7 bases, the J end lost 5 bases, and 20 bases lay between the germline ends. Germline loops: CDR1 MDHEN, CDR2 SYDVKM. Full variable domain (outside the CDR3, taken from reference TRBV28 and TRBJ1-1): DVKVTQSSRYLVKRTGEKVFLECVQDMDHENMFWYRQDPGLGLRLIYFSYDVKMKEKGDIPEGYSVSREKKERFSLILESASTNQTSMYLCASTPVAELHTEAFFGQGTRLTVV.

This clonotype was picked up many times. The V and J genes are TRBV2 and TRBJ1-3; D gene uncertain. CDR3 length: 15 residues. V shed 8 bases and J shed 0 bases, with 14 bases lying between them. From germline, CDR1 is SNHLY and CDR2 FYNNEI. The CDR3 reads CASCLGTSSGNTIYF. DNA of the CDR3: TGTGCCAGCTGCCTGGGTACAAGCTCTGGAAACACCATATATTTT.

This clonotype was detected ten times or more. This chain joins TRBV30 and TRBJ2-3; maybe TRBD2 (5 bases). The V gene lost 2 bases and the J gene lost 1 base, with 19 bases spanning the gap. In germline, CDR1 is GTSNPN, CDR2 SVGIG (reference sequence). The CDR3 spans 17 residues. The CDR3 region has the DNA TGTGCCTGGAGTCCCGGGGTTGGGAACTGGCGCACAGATACGCAGTATTTT. Its translation: CAWSPGVGNWRTDTQYF.

The chain carries TRBV18 and TRBJ1-1, with no clear D. V was shortened by 3 bases and J by 1 base, with 12 bases between the two germline ends. CDR3 length equals 15 residues. Germline V CDR1 and CDR2: KGHSH, LQKENI. CDR3 DNA sequence: TGTGCCAGCTCACCCTTAGGACGGACGAACACTGAAGCTTTCTTT. Translating gives CASSPLGRTNTEAFF.

Ten or more counts support this clonotype. The V gene is TRBV11-2, the J gene TRBJ1-1; TRBD1 is a possible D gene (6 bases). Germline assignment: CDR1 SGHAT and CDR2 FQNNGV. V dropped 6 bases and J dropped 4 bases, with 12 bases sitting between them. The CDR3 spans 13 residues. This chain's CDR3 is CASSRQDGTEAFF. CDR3 in DNA: TGTGCCAGCAGTAGACAGGATGGCACTGAAGCTTTCTTT.

In the case of this clonotype: A much larger clonotype is one base distant, so this may be a read error. The rearrangement joins TRBV19 to TRBJ2-1; 9 bases align to TRBD2. Germline CDR1 and CDR2: LNHDA and SQIVND (reference sequence). CDR3 size: 15 residues. As DNA, the CDR3 is TGTGCCAGTAGCCGGGCTAGCGGGGCATACAATAAGCAGTTCTTC. This encodes CASSRASGAYNKQFF.

This clonotype was detected a few times. V gene TRBV4-3 combines with J gene TRBJ1-2; 7 positions match TRBD1. The CDR3 extends over 15 amino acids. CDR1 and CDR2 from the germline V gene are LGHNA and YSLEER. Germline trimming cut 4 bases from V and 4 bases from J; bases unmatched to any gene: 9. CDR3 bases: TGCGCCAGCAGCCCGTACGGGGGGACAGCCTATGGCTACACCTTC. This gives the protein CASSPYGGTAYGYTF.

This clonotype was picked up a small number of times. CDR3 sequence (DNA): TGTGCCAGCAGCTTAGCCACCGCTGCTGGGGCCAACGTCCTGACTTTC. This translates into CASSLATAAGANVLTF. This rearrangement joins TRBV7-9 to TRBJ2-6; D uncertain. This CDR3 is built from 16 residues. The V end was cut by 0 bases, the J end by 2 bases, with 8 bases between. Germline values: CDR1 SEHNR, CDR2 FQNEAQ (reference sequence).

This clonotype was observed at least ten times. This chain connects TRBV27 to TRBJ1-1; D unclear. Germline CDR1 is MNHEY and CDR2 is SMNVEV (reference sequence). V dropped 3 bases and J dropped 0 bases, with 11 bases sitting between them. The CDR3 extends over 15 amino acids. The CDR3 coding sequence is TGTGCCAGCAGTTTCTTCGGTGGCATGAACACTGAAGCTTTCTTT. As protein: CASSFFGGMNTEAFF.

The CDR3, as DNA: TGTGCCAGCAGCTCGTCGCCCAGGGGGCGAGGCGGGGAGCTGTTTTTT. Translated, it gives CASSSSPRGRGGELFF. The J gene is TRBJ2-2, the V gene TRBV5-5; 8 bases fit TRBD1. The CDR3 is 16 residues long. The V and J ends lost 3 bases and 7 bases, in that order; junction bases with no gene match: 11. Germline CDR1 reads SGHKS; CDR2 reads YYEKEE (reference sequence). Based on the CDR3 plus reference TRBV5-5 and TRBJ2-2, the full variable domain is DAGVTQSPTHLIKTRGQQVTLRCSPISGHKSVSWYQQVLGQGPQFIFQYYEKEERGRGNFPDRFSARQFPNYSSELNVNALLLGDSALYLCASSSSPRGRGGELFFGEGSRLTVL.

This clonotype occurred a few times. V usage is TRBV12-3 or TRBV12-4 and J usage is TRBJ2-7; D may be TRBD2 (7 bases). CDR3 length: 15 residues. Trimming stripped 3 bases from V and 5 bases from J, with 17 bases between. The CDR3 nucleotides are TGTGCCAGCAGTTTGGGGGGGGGGGGCGGGGACGAGCAGTACTTC. Translating it yields CASSLGGGGGDEQYF.

At least ten counts were recorded for this clonotype. The chain employs TRBV12-3 or TRBV12-4 and TRBJ2-2; D may be TRBD1 (6 bases). Trimming stripped 1 base from V and 5 bases from J, with 11 bases between. The CDR3 length is 15 residues. CDR3 sequence reads: CASSLGQGSTGELFF. CDR3 bases: TGTGCCAGCAGTTTAGGGCAGGGGTCGACCGGGGAGCTGTTTTTT.